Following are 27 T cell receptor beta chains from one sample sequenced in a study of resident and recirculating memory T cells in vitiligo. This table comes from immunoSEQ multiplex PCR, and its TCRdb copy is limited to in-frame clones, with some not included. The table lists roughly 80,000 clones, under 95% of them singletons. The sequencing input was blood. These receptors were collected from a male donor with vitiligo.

Here the CDR3 reads CASSFARPQPQHF. CDR3 DNA: TGTGCCAGCAGTTTTGCCAGGCCCCAGCCCCAGCATTTT. V usage is TRBV28 and J usage is TRBJ1-5; D gene unclear. The germline V gene has CDR1 MDHEN and CDR2 SYDVKM. The CDR3 sequence is 13 residues long. Trimming removed 3 bases at V and 7 bases at J, with 10 bases between. The whole variable domain, remainder taken from reference TRBV28 and TRBJ1-5, is DVKVTQSSRYLVKRTGEKVFLECVQDMDHENMFWYRQDPGLGLRLIYFSYDVKMKEKGDIPEGYSVSREKKERFSLILESASTNQTSMYLCASSFARPQPQHFGDGTRLSIL.

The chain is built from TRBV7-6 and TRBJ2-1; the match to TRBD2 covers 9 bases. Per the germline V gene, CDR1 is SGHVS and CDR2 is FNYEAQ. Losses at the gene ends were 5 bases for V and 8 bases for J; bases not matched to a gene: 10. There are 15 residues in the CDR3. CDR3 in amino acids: CASSPGTSLSHEQFF. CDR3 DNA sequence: TGTGCCAGCAGCCCCGGGACTAGCTTATCACATGAGCAGTTCTTC.

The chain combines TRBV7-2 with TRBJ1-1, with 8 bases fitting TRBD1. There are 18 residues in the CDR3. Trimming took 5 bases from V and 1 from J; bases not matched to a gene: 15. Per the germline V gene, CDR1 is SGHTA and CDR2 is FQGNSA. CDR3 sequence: CASSPHRTGNLRNTEAFF. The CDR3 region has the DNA TGTGCCAGCAGCCCCCACCGGACAGGGAATTTGAGGAACACTGAAGCTTTCTTT.

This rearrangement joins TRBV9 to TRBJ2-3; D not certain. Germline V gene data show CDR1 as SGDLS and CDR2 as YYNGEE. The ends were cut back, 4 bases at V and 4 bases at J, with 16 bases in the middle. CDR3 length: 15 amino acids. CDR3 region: CASSYLSSGPDTQYF. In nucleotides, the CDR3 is TGTGCCAGCAGCTACCTAAGTTCCGGTCCAGATACGCAGTATTTT.

CDR3 sequence reads: CASYPGAVAGEHEQYF. DNA of the CDR3: TGTGCCAGCTATCCGGGGGCGGTAGCGGGAGAACACGAGCAGTACTTC. The chain joins TRBV28 to TRBJ2-7; 9 nucleotides match TRBD2. This CDR3 comprises 16 residues. Germline lookup yields CDR1 MDHEN and CDR2 SYDVKM. Trimming cost V 8 bases and J 5 bases; bases outside gene matches: 16.

The CDR3 here is CASGERYF. Here the CDR3 DNA reads TGTGCCAGCGGAGAAAGGTACTTC. This rearrangement joins TRBV28 to TRBJ2-7; D not certain. In germline, CDR1 is MDHEN, CDR2 SYDVKM. The CDR3 totals 8 residues. V dropped 8 bases and J dropped 12 bases, with 8 bases sitting between them.

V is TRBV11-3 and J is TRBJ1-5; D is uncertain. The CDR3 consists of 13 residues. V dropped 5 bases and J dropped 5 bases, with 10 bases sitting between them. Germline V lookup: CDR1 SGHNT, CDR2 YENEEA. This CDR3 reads CASSKGGDQPQHF. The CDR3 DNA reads TGTGCCAGCAGCAAGGGAGGAGATCAGCCCCAGCATTTT.

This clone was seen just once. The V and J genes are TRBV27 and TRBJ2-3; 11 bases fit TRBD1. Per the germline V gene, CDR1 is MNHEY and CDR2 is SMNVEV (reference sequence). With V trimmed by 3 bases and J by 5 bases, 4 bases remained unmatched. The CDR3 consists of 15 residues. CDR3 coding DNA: TGTGCCAGCAGTTTCGGACAGGGGGCGCGAGATACGCAGTATTTT. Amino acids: CASSFGQGARDTQYF.

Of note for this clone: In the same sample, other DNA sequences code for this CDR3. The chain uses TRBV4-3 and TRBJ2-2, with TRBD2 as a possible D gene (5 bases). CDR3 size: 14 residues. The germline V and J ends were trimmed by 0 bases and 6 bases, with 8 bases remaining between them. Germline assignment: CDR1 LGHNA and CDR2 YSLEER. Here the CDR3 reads CASSQERVPGELFF. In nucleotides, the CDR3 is TGCGCCAGCAGCCAAGAGAGGGTGCCCGGGGAGCTGTTTTTT.

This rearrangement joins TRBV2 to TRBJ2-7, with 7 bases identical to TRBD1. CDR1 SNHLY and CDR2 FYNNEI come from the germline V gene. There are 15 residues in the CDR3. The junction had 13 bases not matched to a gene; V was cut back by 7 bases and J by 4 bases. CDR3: CASTPVLRGSYEQYF. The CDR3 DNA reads TGTGCCAGCACCCCGGTACTCAGGGGGTCATACGAGCAGTACTTC.

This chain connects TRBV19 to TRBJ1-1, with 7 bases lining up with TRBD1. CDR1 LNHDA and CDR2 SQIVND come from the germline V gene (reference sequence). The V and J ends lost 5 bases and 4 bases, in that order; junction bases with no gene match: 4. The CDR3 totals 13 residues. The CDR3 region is CASSSTGITEAFF. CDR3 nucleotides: TGTGCCAGTAGTTCGACAGGGATCACTGAAGCTTTCTTT.

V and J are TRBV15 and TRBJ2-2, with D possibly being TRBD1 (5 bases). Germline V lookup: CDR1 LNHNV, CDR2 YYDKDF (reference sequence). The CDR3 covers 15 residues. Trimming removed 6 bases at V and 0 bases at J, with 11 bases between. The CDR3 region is CATSEDRANTGELFF. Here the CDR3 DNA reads TGTGCCACCAGTGAAGACAGAGCGAACACCGGGGAGCTGTTTTTT.

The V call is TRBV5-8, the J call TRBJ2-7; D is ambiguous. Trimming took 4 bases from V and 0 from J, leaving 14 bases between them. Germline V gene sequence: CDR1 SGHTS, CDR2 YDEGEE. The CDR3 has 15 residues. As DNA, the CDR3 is TGTGCCAGCAGCCCCCCCGGCTGGAGCTCCTACGAGCAGTACTTC. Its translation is CASSPPGWSSYEQYF.

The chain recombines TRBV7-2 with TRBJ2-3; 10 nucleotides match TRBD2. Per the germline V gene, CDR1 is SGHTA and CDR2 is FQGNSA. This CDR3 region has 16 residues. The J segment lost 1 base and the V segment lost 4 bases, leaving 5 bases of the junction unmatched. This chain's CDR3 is CASSYRLAGRTDTQYF. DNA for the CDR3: TGTGCCAGCAGCTACCGACTAGCGGGTCGCACAGATACGCAGTATTTT.

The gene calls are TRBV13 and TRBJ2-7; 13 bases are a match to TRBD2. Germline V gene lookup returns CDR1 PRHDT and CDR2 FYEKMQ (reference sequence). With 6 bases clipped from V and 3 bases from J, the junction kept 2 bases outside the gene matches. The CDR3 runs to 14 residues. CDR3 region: CASSGLAGDYEQYF. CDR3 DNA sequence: TGTGCCAGCAGTGGACTAGCGGGAGACTACGAGCAGTACTTC.

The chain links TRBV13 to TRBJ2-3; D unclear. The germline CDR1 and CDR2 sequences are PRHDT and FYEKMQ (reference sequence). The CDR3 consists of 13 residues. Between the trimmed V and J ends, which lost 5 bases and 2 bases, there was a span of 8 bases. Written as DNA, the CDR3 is TGTGCCAGCAGCCTCGCAGACACAGATACGCAGTATTTT. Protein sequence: CASSLADTDTQYF. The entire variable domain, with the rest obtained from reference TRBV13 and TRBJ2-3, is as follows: AAGVIQSPRHLIKEKRETATLKCYPIPRHDTVYWYQQGPGQDPQFLISFYEKMQSDKGSIPDRFSAQQFSDYHSELNMSSLELGDSALYFCASSLADTDTQYFGPGTRLTVL.

The CDR3, as DNA: TGTGCCACCAGCAGAGATTCGGGGAATGAGCAGTTCTTC. Protein: CATSRDSGNEQFF. The J gene is TRBJ2-1, the V gene TRBV15, with TRBD2 as a possible D gene (5 bases). The germline V and J ends were trimmed by 0 bases and 7 bases, with 7 bases remaining between them. Germline CDR1 is LNHNV and CDR2 is YYDKDF (reference sequence). The CDR3 totals 13 residues.

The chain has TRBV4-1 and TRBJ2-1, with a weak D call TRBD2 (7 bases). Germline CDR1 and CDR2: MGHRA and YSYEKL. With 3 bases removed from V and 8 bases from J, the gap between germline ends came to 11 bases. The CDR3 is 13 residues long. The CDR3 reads CASSQGGGDEQFF. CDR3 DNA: TGCGCCAGCAGCCAGGGGGGGGGCGATGAGCAGTTCTTC.

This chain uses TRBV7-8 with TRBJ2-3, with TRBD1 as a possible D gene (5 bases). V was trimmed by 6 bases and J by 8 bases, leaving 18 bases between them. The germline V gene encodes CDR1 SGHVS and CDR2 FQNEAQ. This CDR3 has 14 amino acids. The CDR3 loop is CASRIGIGESTQYF. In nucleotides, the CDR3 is TGTGCCAGCAGGATTGGGATAGGGGAAAGTACGCAGTATTTT.

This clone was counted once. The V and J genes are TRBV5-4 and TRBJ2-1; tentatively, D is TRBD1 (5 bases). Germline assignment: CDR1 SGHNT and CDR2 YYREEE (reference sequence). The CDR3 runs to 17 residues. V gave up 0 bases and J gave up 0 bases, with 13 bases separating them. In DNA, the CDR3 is TGTGCCAGCAGCTTGGTCCCAGGGCCGAGCTCCTACAATGAGCAGTTCTTC. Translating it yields CASSLVPGPSSYNEQFF.

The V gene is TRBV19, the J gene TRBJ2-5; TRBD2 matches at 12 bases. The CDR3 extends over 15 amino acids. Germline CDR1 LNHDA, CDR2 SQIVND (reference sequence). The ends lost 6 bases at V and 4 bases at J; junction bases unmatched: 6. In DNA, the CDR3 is TGTGCCAGTAGGCCACCTAGCGGGAGGGGAGAGACCCAGTACTTC. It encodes CASRPPSGRGETQYF.

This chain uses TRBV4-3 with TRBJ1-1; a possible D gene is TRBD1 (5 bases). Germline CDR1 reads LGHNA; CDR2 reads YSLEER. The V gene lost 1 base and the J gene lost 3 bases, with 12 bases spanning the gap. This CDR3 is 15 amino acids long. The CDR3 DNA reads TGCGCCAGCAGCCAAGGGGGGGAAGGGGACACTGAAGCTTTCTTT. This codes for CASSQGGEGDTEAFF.

The CDR3 region is CASSQVSSYQPQHF. The CDR3 DNA is TGCGCCAGCAGCCAAGTCTCCAGTTACCAGCCCCAGCATTTT. The chain recombines TRBV4-1 with TRBJ1-5, with unresolved D. Germline CDR1 MGHRA, CDR2 YSYEKL. V lost 1 base and J lost 7, with 11 bases in between. The CDR3 covers 14 residues.

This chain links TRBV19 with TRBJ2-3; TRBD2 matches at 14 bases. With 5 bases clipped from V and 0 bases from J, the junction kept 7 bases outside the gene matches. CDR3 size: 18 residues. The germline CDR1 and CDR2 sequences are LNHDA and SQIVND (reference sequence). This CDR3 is CASSLGLAGGTSTDTQYF. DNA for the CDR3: TGTGCCAGTAGTCTAGGACTAGCGGGAGGTACTAGCACAGATACGCAGTATTTT.

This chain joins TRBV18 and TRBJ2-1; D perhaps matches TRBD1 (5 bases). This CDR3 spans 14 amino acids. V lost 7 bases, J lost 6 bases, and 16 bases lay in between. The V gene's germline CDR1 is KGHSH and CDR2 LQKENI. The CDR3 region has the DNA TGTGCCAGCTTCCCGGAGCAGACAGTCAATGAGCAGTTCTTC. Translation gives CASFPEQTVNEQFF.

CDR3 coding DNA: TGTGCCAGCAGTGAAACCCCGCGGGTTACGCAGTATTTT. It is translated as CASSETPRVTQYF. This chain uses TRBV6-4 with TRBJ2-3; D might be TRBD2 (5 bases). The CDR3 totals 13 residues. The V end lost 3 bases, the J end lost 8 bases, and 12 bases lay between the germline ends. The germline V gene encodes CDR1 MRHNA and CDR2 SNTAGT.

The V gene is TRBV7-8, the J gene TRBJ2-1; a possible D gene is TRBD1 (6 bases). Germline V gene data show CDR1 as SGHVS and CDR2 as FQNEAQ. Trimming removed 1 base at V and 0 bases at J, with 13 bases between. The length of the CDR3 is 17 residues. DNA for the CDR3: TGTGCCAGCAGCTTAGAGCCGGGACATAGCTCCTACAATGAGCAGTTCTTC. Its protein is CASSLEPGHSSYNEQFF.